The 17 T cell receptor beta chains in this list originate from one sample, sequenced in a study of cytomegalovirus exposure and HLA in healthy donors. PCR used 60 Vbeta primers and 13 Jbeta primers. Here immunoSEQ multiplex PCR was the method, and the copy in TCRdb shows in-frame clones only, minus some. The sample records 150,000 to 200,000 clones, 75% to 85% being singletons. The specimen was PBMCs. These receptors were obtained from a female donor in good health and CMV-seronegative.

On this clone itself: Other DNA sequences from this sample encode an identical CDR3 as well. The V gene is TRBV7-2, the J gene TRBJ2-3; perhaps TRBD2 as D (7 bases). V was clipped by 5 bases and J by 1 base, with 13 bases between them. The germline gives CDR1 SGHTA, CDR2 FQGNSA. CDR3 length: 15 amino acids. Here the CDR3 DNA reads TGTGCCAGCAGCCTTGGGGGGGGCGGCACAGATACGCAGTATTTT. It encodes CASSLGGGGTDTQYF.

The chain recombines TRBV12-2 with TRBJ2-5; TRBD2, the table's D call, was not compared with the DNA. TRBV12-2 is reported as a pseudogene. The CDR3 consists of 16 residues. The CDR3, as DNA: TGTGCAAGTCGCGCTCCCGTGAGGGAGTACCAAGAGACCCAGTACTTC. It encodes CASRAPVREYQETQYF.

Comments on this clone: Other DNA sequences in the same sample also yield this CDR3. J is TRBJ1-3 and V is TRBV6-5, with D hard to call. This CDR3 region has 13 residues. V gave up 2 bases and J gave up 9 bases, with 11 bases separating them. Germline V CDR1 and CDR2: MNHEY, SVGAGI. CDR3 coding DNA: TGTGCCAGCAGTTACCGAGGGTCCGGCACCATATATTTT. Its translation is CASSYRGSGTIYF.

The V and J genes are TRBV5-3 and TRBJ2-1; 9 bases are shared with TRBD1. TRBV5-3 is an open reading frame whose function is uncertain. This CDR3 has 22 amino acids. The V segment lost 4 bases and the J segment 4 bases; nucleotides outside the gene matches: 27. The CDR3 nucleotides read TGTGCCAGAAGCAGTCCCGGGACAGGGACAAGAAGCCAACCGAGGAAGTACAATGAGCAGTTCTTC. Translation gives CARSSPGTGTRSQPRKYNEQFF.

The chain uses TRBV7-3 and TRBJ2-3, with D perhaps TRBD2 (6 bases). This CDR3 has 15 amino acids. V lost 2 bases, J lost 1 base, and 10 bases lay in between. CDR1 is SGHTA, CDR2 FQGTGA, per germline. In nucleotides, the CDR3 is TGTGCCAGCAGCTTAGACGGGGGACGCACAGATACGCAGTATTTT. Translating it yields CASSLDGGRTDTQYF.

This clone was seen only once. The junction does not match germline at one end; this may be a read error. The gene calls are TRBV4-2 and TRBJ2-4, with 11 bases identical to TRBD1. Germline CDR1 reads LGHNA; CDR2 reads YNFKEQ. This CDR3 comprises 17 residues. The CDR3 DNA sequence: TGTGCCAGCAGTCCCGGGACAGGGGGGGGGTCCAAAAACATTCAGTATTTC. Its protein product is CASSPGTGGGSKNIQYF.

The rearrangement joins TRBV5-6 to TRBJ1-4, with D tentatively TRBD1 (5 bases). The CDR3 contains 16 residues. Germline V gene data show CDR1 as SGHDT and CDR2 as YYEEEE. Trimming removed 4 bases at V and 5 bases at J, with 18 bases between. The CDR3 DNA sequence: TGTGCCAGCAGCCCCCGGCTGGGGGGACGGAATGAAAAACTGTTTTTT. Translating gives CASSPRLGGRNEKLFF.

The gene calls are TRBV7-3 and TRBJ2-1; 14 positions match TRBD2. CDR3 length: 15 amino acids. The germline gives CDR1 SGHTA, CDR2 FQGTGA. J was trimmed by 10 bases and V by 5 bases; bases with no gene match: 7. In DNA form, the CDR3 reads TGTGCCAGCAGCCCTGGACTAGCGGGGGGCCGGGAGCAGTTCTTC. Translating it yields CASSPGLAGGREQFF.

The rearrangement joins TRBV7-9 to TRBJ2-7, with TRBD2 matching over 11 bases. Unmatched junction bases numbered 14, after V lost 6 bases and J lost 7 bases. There are 16 residues in the CDR3. Looked up from germline, CDR1 is SEHNR and CDR2 is FQNEAQ (reference sequence). The CDR3 here is CASRPIAGGPPGEQYF. The CDR3 DNA follows: TGTGCCAGCAGACCCATAGCGGGAGGGCCCCCCGGGGAGCAGTACTTC.

This chain joins TRBV19 and TRBJ2-2, with a tentative D call TRBD2 (5 bases). V was clipped by 6 bases and J by 2 bases, with 10 bases between them. The CDR3 has 14 residues. Germline V gene sequence: CDR1 LNHDA, CDR2 SQIVND (reference sequence). Here the CDR3 DNA reads TGTGCCAGTAGCGATGCGGGCAACACCGGGGAGCTGTTTTTT. Amino acid sequence: CASSDAGNTGELFF.

J is TRBJ2-5 and V is TRBV6-1, with 8 nucleotides matching TRBD1. CDR3 length equals 14 residues. Germline loops: CDR1 MNHNS, CDR2 SASEGT. The CDR3, as DNA: TGTGGGACAGGGAGACTTGAAATGGGCGAGACCCAGTACTTC. It specifies CGTGRLEMGETQYF.

The rearrangement joins TRBV5-4 to TRBJ1-2; 9 bases agree with TRBD1. The V gene end was trimmed by 4 bases and the J gene end by 6 bases; junction bases not matched to a gene: 10. Germline loops: CDR1 SGHNT, CDR2 YYREEE (reference sequence). This CDR3 is 15 amino acids long. As DNA, the CDR3 is TGTGCCAGCAGCGGACAGGGGAGGGTCGGGAATGGCTACACCTTC. Translation: CASSGQGRVGNGYTF.

V usage is TRBV18 and J usage is TRBJ2-1, with 10 positions matching TRBD2. Germline V CDR1 and CDR2: KGHSH, LQKENI. V lost 3 bases and J lost 4; bases outside the gene matches: 6. The CDR3 sequence is 16 residues long. CDR3 sequence reads: CASSPPGLADYNEQFF. CDR3 nucleotide sequence: TGTGCCAGCTCACCCCCAGGACTAGCGGATTACAATGAGCAGTTCTTC. The full variable domain, in which reference TRBV18 and TRBJ2-1 provide the parts outside the CDR3, is NAGVMQNPRHLVRRRGQEARLRCSPMKGHSHVYWYRQLPEEGLKFMVYLQKENIIDESGMPKERFSAEFPKEGPSILRIQQVVRGDSAAYFCASSPPGLADYNEQFFGPGTRLTVL.

This chain connects TRBV7-2 to TRBJ2-1; D is unresolved. Between the trimmed V and J ends, which lost 1 base and 1 base, there was a span of 11 bases. The CDR3 loop spans 16 amino acids. The V gene's germline CDR1 is SGHTA and CDR2 FQGNSA. The CDR3 nucleotides read TGTGCCAGCAGCTTAGTAGGTCTCGGGTCCTACAATGAGCAGTTCTTC. Amino acids: CASSLVGLGSYNEQFF. The full variable domain, rest sourced from reference TRBV7-2 and TRBJ2-1, is GAGVSQSPSNKVTEKGKDVELRCDPISGHTALYWYRQSLGQGLEFLIYFQGNSAPDKSGLPSDRFSAERTGGSVSTLTIQRTQQEDSAVYLCASSLVGLGSYNEQFFGPGTRLTVL.

The genes are TRBV6-5 and TRBJ2-7, with D unclear. The CDR3 is 11 residues long. The germline gives CDR1 MNHEY, CDR2 SVGAGI. V shed 7 bases and J shed 5 bases, with 9 bases lying between them. CDR3 in amino acids: CASNGAHEQYF. CDR3 sequence (DNA): TGTGCCAGCAATGGAGCCCACGAGCAGTACTTC.

The chain employs TRBV6-1 and TRBJ2-5; D might be TRBD1 (8 bases). Germline V gene lookup returns CDR1 MNHNS and CDR2 SASEGT. This CDR3 spans 15 amino acids. V lost 4 bases, J lost 1 base, and 13 bases lay in between. CDR3 region: CASSGYRGGQETQYF. For the CDR3, the DNA is TGTGCCAGCAGTGGATACAGGGGGGGCCAAGAGACCCAGTACTTC.

CDR3 region: CASSLAGVDTQYF. The DNA for the CDR3 is TGTGCCAGCAGCTTGGCCGGGGTAGATACGCAGTATTTT. The rearrangement uses TRBV5-6 and TRBJ2-3; tentative D call: TRBD2 (5 bases). Trimming removed 0 bases at V and 5 bases at J, with 7 bases between. From germline, CDR1 is SGHDT and CDR2 YYEEEE. The CDR3 runs to 13 residues.